This entry lists 32 T cell receptor beta chains sequenced from one sample in a study of molecular identifiers for immune sequencing clone quantification. One entry per CDR3 protein results from TCRdb running MiXCR on the PCR reads. The data contain over 600,000 distinct CDR3 sequences, around 20% of them singletons. Sequenced input: naive CD8+ T cells from blood, with Jurkat cell RNA spiked in. As for subset: FACS-sorted CD8+CD4-CCR7+CD45RA+ naive T cells. All receptors derive from a human donor in good health. Some libraries in this study had Jurkat cell RNA spiked in.

The sample holds many counts of this clonotype. The chain combines TRBV5-1 with TRBJ2-7, with a tentative D call TRBD1 (5 bases). This CDR3 has 15 amino acids. The V and J ends lost 0 bases and 6 bases respectively, with 16 bases between them. Germline-derived CDR1 and CDR2 are SGHRS and YFSETQ. In nucleotides, the CDR3 is TGCGCCAGCAGCTTGGGAGCTCAAGGGGCCTTCGAGCAGTACTTC. It codes for CASSLGAQGAFEQYF.

This clonotype was counted many times. The J gene is TRBJ1-1, the V gene TRBV7-9; 7 nucleotides line up with TRBD1. Germline V gene lookup returns CDR1 SEHNR and CDR2 FQNEAQ (reference sequence). Losses at the gene ends were 2 bases for V and 1 base for J; bases not matched to a gene: 4. There are 15 residues in the CDR3. Here the CDR3 DNA reads TGTGCCAGCAGCTTATTACAGGGGCCGAACACTGAAGCTTTCTTT. This translates into CASSLLQGPNTEAFF.

This clonotype was observed at least ten times. V gene TRBV6-2 or TRBV6-3 combines with J gene TRBJ1-5; D is uncertain. V was trimmed by 6 bases and J by 1 base, leaving 7 bases between them. Germline-derived CDR1 and CDR2 are MNHEY and SVGEGT. CDR3 length: 13 amino acids. The CDR3 DNA sequence: TGTGCCAGCAGCGCGGACAGCAATCAGCCCCAGCATTTT. The encoded protein is CASSADSNQPQHF.

This clonotype was seen at least ten times. The rearrangement uses TRBV27 and TRBJ2-7, with D possibly matching TRBD1 (6 bases). The CDR3 is 15 amino acids. CDR1 and CDR2 from the germline V gene are MNHEY and SMNVEV (reference sequence). Trimming removed 5 bases at V and 0 bases at J, with 14 bases between. CDR3 DNA sequence: TGTGCCAGCAGTCCGACGACGGACAGCTCCTACGAGCAGTACTTC. It is translated as CASSPTTDSSYEQYF.

This clonotype was observed a single time. A single base separates this from a much larger clone, so it may be a read error. This chain connects TRBV9 to TRBJ2-5; D is unresolved. The germline gives CDR1 SGDLS, CDR2 YYNGEE. Trimming shortened V by 4 bases and J by 1 base, and 11 bases separated the two germline ends. The CDR3 is 14 amino acids. CDR3 nucleotides: TGTGCCAGCAGCCCGGAAGGCCTCCAAGAGACCCAGTACTTC. Amino acid sequence: CASSPEGLQETQYF.

A few counts support this clonotype. The chain links TRBV15 to TRBJ1-1; D is ambiguous. There are 15 residues in the CDR3. CDR1 is LNHNV, CDR2 YYDKDF, per germline (reference sequence). Trimming left V 0 bases short and J 1 base short, with 9 bases between. Here the CDR3 reads CATSREGRANTEAFF. The CDR3, as DNA: TGTGCCACCAGCAGAGAAGGACGGGCGAACACTGAAGCTTTCTTT.

Comment on this clonotype: The germline gene is not matched at one end of the junction; a read error may be the cause. This chain connects TRBV11-2 to TRBJ2-1; D gene uncertain. Per germline, CDR1 SGHAT and CDR2 FQNNGV. The length of the CDR3 is 9 residues. The CDR3 sequence is CASSSPPQF. CDR3 in DNA: TGTGCCAGCAGCTCCCCGCCACAGTTC.

Ten or more counts support this clonotype. The genes are TRBV7-2 and TRBJ2-5; D is uncertain. Trimming took 5 bases from V and 7 from J, leaving 14 bases between them. Looked up from germline, CDR1 is SGHTA and CDR2 is FQGNSA. This CDR3 has 13 residues. CDR3 in amino acids: CASSIDFGVTQYF. The CDR3 DNA is TGTGCCAGCAGCATAGATTTTGGAGTGACCCAGTACTTC.

This clonotype was seen repeatedly, ten times or more. This chain joins TRBV9 and TRBJ2-3; 12 nucleotides align to TRBD2. Trimming cost V 3 bases and J 2 bases; bases outside gene matches: 4. This CDR3 comprises 16 residues. Germline V gives CDR1 SGDLS, CDR2 YYNGEE. CDR3 loop: CASSAWTSGVTDTQYF. CDR3 DNA sequence: TGTGCCAGCAGCGCATGGACTAGCGGGGTCACAGATACGCAGTATTTT.

This clonotype was counted many times. This chain connects TRBV11-2 to TRBJ2-3; 8 positions match TRBD2. This CDR3 contains 15 residues. Unmatched junction bases numbered 1, after V lost 0 bases and J lost 2 bases. Germline V gene lookup returns CDR1 SGHAT and CDR2 FQNNGV. The CDR3: CASSLETSATDTQYF. The DNA for the CDR3 is TGTGCCAGCAGCTTAGAGACTAGCGCCACAGATACGCAGTATTTT.

This clonotype was counted ten times or more. Here the CDR3 DNA reads TGTGCCAGCAGCCACGACGTGAGGGACAGGGGTCATAATGAGCAGTTCTTC. Translating it yields CASSHDVRDRGHNEQFF. The chain carries TRBV14 and TRBJ2-1, with TRBD1 matching over 10 bases. The ends lost 3 bases at V and 7 bases at J; junction bases unmatched: 12. The CDR3 consists of 17 residues. Germline assignment: CDR1 SGHDN and CDR2 FVKESK.

As regards this clonotype: This may be a read error: a much more frequent sequence differs by one nucleotide. This chain uses TRBV19 with TRBJ2-3; perhaps TRBD1 as D (6 bases). V lost 4 bases to trimming and J lost 7 bases, with 12 bases between them. The CDR3 consists of 13 residues. CDR1 and CDR2 from the germline V gene are LNHDA and SQIVND (reference sequence). The CDR3 nucleotides read TGTGCCAGTAGTAGGACAGACCCAAATACGCAGTATTTT. Encoded protein: CASSRTDPNTQYF.

On this clonotype: This clone may be a read error of a much larger clone one base away. The chain links TRBV2 to TRBJ1-1, with D unresolved. Trimming cost V 3 bases and J 7 bases, with 12 bases left between them. This CDR3 comprises 13 residues. Looked up from germline, CDR1 is SNHLY and CDR2 is FYNNEI. CDR3 sequence reads: CASSESSWSEAFF. CDR3 bases: TGTGCCAGCAGTGAGTCGAGCTGGAGTGAAGCTTTCTTT.

This clonotype was seen repeatedly, ten times or more. The J gene is TRBJ2-3, the V gene TRBV5-6; 7 bases agree with TRBD2. Germline CDR1 is SGHDT and CDR2 is YYEEEE. The CDR3 contains 15 residues. V lost 3 bases to trimming and J lost 2 bases; unmatched junction nucleotides: 6. In DNA form, the CDR3 reads TGTGCCAGCAGCTCGTGGGGGGGTCACACAGATACGCAGTATTTT. Amino acid sequence: CASSSWGGHTDTQYF.

In the case of this clonotype: This may be a read error: a much more frequent sequence differs by one nucleotide. The missing conserved phenylalanine or tryptophan at the end of this CDR3 makes a read error likely. V is TRBV20-1 and J is TRBJ2-7; 7 positions match TRBD2. This CDR3 has 14 amino acids. CDR1 is DFQATT and CDR2 is SNEGSKA in the germline V gene (reference sequence). V gave up 0 bases and J gave up 2 bases; unmatched junction bases: 4. The CDR3 is CSARELAAPYEQYS. Here the CDR3 DNA reads TGCAGTGCTAGAGAGCTAGCGGCGCCCTACGAGCAGTACTCC.

Of note for this clonotype: It may be a read error: a sequence one base away is much more abundant. The chain uses TRBV7-2 and TRBJ2-1, with D perhaps TRBD2 (6 bases). The CDR3 is made up of 15 amino acids. Germline V CDR1 and CDR2: SGHTA, FQGNSA. V was shortened by 0 bases and J by 9 bases, with 15 bases between the two germline ends. The CDR3 DNA sequence: TGTGCCAGCAGCTTAGCTAAGGAGGGGATTGGTGAGCAGTTCTTC. Protein product: CASSLAKEGIGEQFF. Combining the CDR3 with reference TRBV7-2 and TRBJ2-1 gives the whole variable domain GAGVSQSPSNKVTEKGKDVELRCDPISGHTALYWYRQSLGQGLEFLIYFQGNSAPDKSGLPSDRFSAERTGGSVSTLTIQRTQQEDSAVYLCASSLAKEGIGEQFFGPGTRLTVL.

This clonotype was seen at least ten times. The chain uses TRBV11-2 and TRBJ2-3; D is unclear. CDR3 size: 15 residues. The V gene lost 3 bases and the J gene lost 2 bases, with 12 bases spanning the gap. Germline V gene lookup returns CDR1 SGHAT and CDR2 FQNNGV. CDR3 sequence reads: CASSFLPRPTDTQYF. The CDR3, as DNA: TGTGCCAGCAGCTTTCTCCCTAGACCCACAGATACGCAGTATTTT.

This clonotype was observed at least ten times. The chain uses TRBV12-3 or TRBV12-4 and TRBJ1-5, with no clear D. The germline V and J ends were trimmed by 5 bases and 9 bases, with 11 bases remaining between them. CDR3 length: 12 amino acids. This CDR3 is CASSPPGGPQHF. DNA for the CDR3: TGTGCCAGCAGTCCCCCCGGAGGGCCCCAGCATTTT.

About this clonotype: The junction does not match germline at one end; this may be a read error. The V gene is TRBV20-1, the J gene TRBJ2-5; perhaps TRBD1 as D (5 bases). Germline loops: CDR1 DFQATT, CDR2 SNEGSKA (reference sequence). The CDR3 is 13 amino acids. The CDR3 region has the DNA TGCAGTGCTAGATCCAGGGCCCAAGAGGCCCAGTACTTC. This encodes CSARSRAQEAQYF.

About this clonotype: This may stem from a read error, because a much larger clone lies one nucleotide away. The V gene is TRBV6-5, the J gene TRBJ2-1, with 10 bases that match TRBD2. Germline V gives CDR1 MNHEY, CDR2 SVGAGI. The length of the CDR3 is 15 residues. CDR3 in amino acids: CASRDGTSAYNEQLF. The CDR3 DNA reads TGTGCCAGCAGGGACGGGACTAGCGCCTACAATGAGCAGCTCTTC.

The chain recombines TRBV9 with TRBJ1-4; D is possibly TRBD1 (5 bases). The CDR3 extends over 14 amino acids. V was trimmed by 4 bases and J by 4 bases, leaving 11 bases between them. Germline V gene data show CDR1 as SGDLS and CDR2 as YYNGEE. CDR3 in amino acids: CASSPDMGNEKLFF. The CDR3 DNA is TGTGCCAGCAGCCCGGACATGGGTAATGAAAAACTGTTTTTT.

The table lists this clonotype with many counts. J is TRBJ1-6 and V is TRBV6-5; no firm D call. V lost 6 bases, J lost 7 bases, and 10 bases lay in between. CDR1 is MNHEY, CDR2 SVGAGI, per germline. The CDR3 has 13 amino acids. CDR3 coding DNA: TGTGCCAGCAGCCTCACCCAAAATTCACCCCTCCACTTT. This codes for CASSLTQNSPLHF.

The table lists this clonotype with many counts. The J gene is TRBJ1-4, the V gene TRBV13, with D perhaps TRBD1 (5 bases). The V gene's germline CDR1 is PRHDT and CDR2 FYEKMQ (reference sequence). The V end lost 5 bases, the J end lost 5 bases, and 9 bases lay between the germline ends. The CDR3 totals 13 residues. CDR3 amino acids: CASSGQGNEKLFF. CDR3 DNA: TGTGCCAGCAGCGGGCAGGGAAATGAAAAACTGTTTTTT.

This clonotype was found many times. This chain uses TRBV6-5 with TRBJ2-7; 10 nucleotides line up with TRBD2. Trimming at V came to 5 bases and at J to 0 bases, leaving 7 bases not matched to a gene. Germline V gene data show CDR1 as MNHEY and CDR2 as SVGAGI. CDR3 length: 16 amino acids. DNA for the CDR3: TGTGCCAGCAGTCCTTATAGCGGGGGGCACTCCTACGAGCAGTACTTC. Its protein is CASSPYSGGHSYEQYF.

Only a few counts were recorded for this clonotype. The chain employs TRBV30 and TRBJ1-3, with D possibly matching TRBD1 (6 bases). Germline-derived CDR1 and CDR2 are GTSNPN and SVGIG (reference sequence). CDR3 length equals 15 residues. With 5 bases removed from V and 0 bases from J, the gap between germline ends came to 14 bases. The CDR3 loop reads CAWQTGTSSGNTIYF. The CDR3 DNA reads TGTGCCTGGCAGACCGGGACAAGCTCTGGAAACACCATATATTTT.

This clonotype was seen many times. This chain connects TRBV27 to TRBJ2-7; 9 bases align to TRBD1. This CDR3 comprises 16 residues. The V segment lost 5 bases and the J segment 6 bases; nucleotides outside the gene matches: 14. The germline V gene has CDR1 MNHEY and CDR2 SMNVEV (reference sequence). CDR3 sequence (DNA): TGTGCCAGCAGTCCAGTATCCGGGACAGGGACTGGCGAGCAGTACTTC. It translates to CASSPVSGTGTGEQYF.

The chain uses TRBV2 and TRBJ1-6, with D maybe TRBD1 (5 bases). Germline V CDR1 and CDR2: SNHLY, FYNNEI. Trimming took 9 bases from V and 3 from J, leaving 12 bases between them. The CDR3 sequence is 14 residues long. CDR3 amino acids: CASAGNNYNSPLHF. The CDR3, as DNA: TGTGCCAGTGCAGGGAATAACTATAATTCACCCCTCCACTTT.

The chain uses TRBV27 and TRBJ1-5; D is possibly TRBD1 (5 bases). The CDR3 spans 15 residues. Between the trimmed V and J ends, which lost 5 bases and 1 base, there was a span of 12 bases. Germline CDR1 and CDR2: MNHEY and SMNVEV (reference sequence). CDR3 residues: CASSPRTLSNQPQHF. CDR3 sequence (DNA): TGTGCCAGCAGTCCGCGGACATTGAGCAATCAGCCCCAGCATTTT.

This clonotype was detected a few times. V is TRBV19 and J is TRBJ2-1, with D maybe TRBD2 (5 bases). V shed 1 base and J shed 0 bases, with 16 bases lying between them. CDR1 is LNHDA and CDR2 is SQIVND in the germline V gene (reference sequence). This CDR3 is built from 18 residues. Here the CDR3 reads CASSIGTSGGPSYNEQFF. CDR3 in DNA: TGTGCCAGTAGTATAGGAACGTCCGGCGGGCCCTCCTACAATGAGCAGTTCTTC.

There are many counts of this clonotype. This rearrangement joins TRBV20-1 to TRBJ2-5, with 9 bases identical to TRBD1. CDR3 size: 14 residues. Losses at the gene ends were 5 bases for V and 3 bases for J; bases not matched to a gene: 7. The V gene's germline CDR1 is DFQATT and CDR2 SNEGSKA (reference sequence). The CDR3: CSAEGQGWKETQYF. DNA for the CDR3: TGCAGTGCTGAGGGACAGGGTTGGAAAGAGACCCAGTACTTC.

Remarks on this clonotype: A junction end diverges from the germline sequence, so it may reflect a read error. This chain connects TRBV7-9 to TRBJ2-7; possibly TRBD1 for D (7 bases). The germline CDR1 and CDR2 sequences are SEHNR and FQNEAQ (reference sequence). This CDR3 region has 15 residues. CDR3 residues: CASSSSGTADYEPYF. CDR3 nucleotide sequence: TGTGCCAGCAGCAGCTCCGGGACAGCGGACTACGAGCCGTACTTC.

This clonotype showed up just a few times. V gene TRBV6-2 or TRBV6-3 combines with J gene TRBJ2-1, with D unclear. The germline V and J ends were trimmed by 1 base and 6 bases, with 7 bases remaining between them. The germline V gene encodes CDR1 MNHEY and CDR2 SVGEGT. The CDR3 totals 13 residues. The CDR3 protein is CASSYLTSNEQFF. The CDR3 region has the DNA TGTGCCAGCAGTTACTTGACGAGCAATGAGCAGTTCTTC.